This entry lists 29 T cell receptor beta chains sequenced from one sample in a study of blood T cell repertoires in COVID-19. TCRdb's table, derived via immunoSEQ multiplex PCR, lists solely in-frame clones and lacks some. Of nearly 350,000 clones in the sample, approximately 87% are singletons; the top ten hold 6% to 7%. Sequenced input: peripheral blood. The receptor source for this set is a woman aged 50 to 65 with COVID-19, enrolled during active disease.

The chain uses TRBV19 and TRBJ2-7; D is possibly TRBD1 (6 bases). V was trimmed by 3 bases and J by 3 bases, leaving 9 bases between them. Germline assignment: CDR1 LNHDA and CDR2 SQIVND (reference sequence). The CDR3 runs to 13 residues. In DNA form, the CDR3 reads TGTGCCAGTAGTATGGGCAGGGGCTACGAGCAGTACTTC. It encodes CASSMGRGYEQYF.

The chain joins TRBV20-1 to TRBJ2-1; 11 positions match TRBD2. This CDR3 region has 15 residues. CDR1 and CDR2 from the germline V gene are DFQATT and SNEGSKA (reference sequence). After removal of 3 bases from V and 10 bases from J, the junction contained 11 bases not matched to a gene. CDR3 loop: CSASSGTSGPREQFF. The CDR3 DNA sequence: TGCAGTGCTAGTTCCGGGACTAGCGGACCGCGGGAGCAGTTCTTC.

This chain joins TRBV19 and TRBJ2-7, with D maybe TRBD1 (5 bases). Trimming cost V 3 bases and J 2 bases, with 8 bases left between them. Germline assignment: CDR1 LNHDA and CDR2 SQIVND (reference sequence). The CDR3 length is 13 residues. The CDR3 reads CASSIQGPYEQYF. CDR3 DNA sequence: TGTGCCAGTAGTATCCAGGGCCCCTACGAGCAGTACTTC.

The V gene is TRBV30, the J gene TRBJ1-1; D possibly corresponds to TRBD1 (6 bases). V lost 7 bases, J lost 6 bases, and 15 bases lay in between. In germline, CDR1 is GTSNPN, CDR2 SVGIG (reference sequence). The CDR3 is 12 residues long. CDR3 sequence reads: CASSTQGAEAFF. The CDR3 coding sequence is TGTGCCTCCAGCACACAGGGCGCTGAAGCTTTCTTT.

The genes are TRBV5-1 and TRBJ2-3; 8 bases fit TRBD1. Trimming took 0 bases from V and 2 from J; bases not matched to a gene: 11. Germline CDR1 SGHRS, CDR2 YFSETQ. The CDR3 consists of 18 residues. DNA for the CDR3: TGCGCCAGCAGCTTGGGCCGACAGGGGATCGGGTCCACAGATACGCAGTATTTT. Amino acid sequence: CASSLGRQGIGSTDTQYF.

V gene TRBV5-1 combines with J gene TRBJ1-1; 10 bases line up with TRBD1. The CDR3 totals 20 residues. The germline V gene has CDR1 SGHRS and CDR2 YFSETQ. Trimming cost V 4 bases and J 3 bases; bases outside gene matches: 21. For the CDR3, the DNA is TGCGCCAGCAGCCTTCAGAGGACAGGGGGATACTCTCCAGCGGACACTGAAGCTTTCTTT. It is translated as CASSLQRTGGYSPADTEAFF.

The chain couples TRBV30 to TRBJ2-1; 7 positions agree with TRBD2. With 4 bases clipped from V and 0 bases from J, the junction kept 6 bases outside the gene matches. CDR1 is GTSNPN, CDR2 SVGIG, per germline (reference sequence). The CDR3 spans 15 residues. CDR3 sequence reads: CAWKRDSYSYNEQFF. The DNA for the CDR3 is TGTGCCTGGAAGCGGGACTCCTACTCCTACAATGAGCAGTTCTTC.

This chain links TRBV28 with TRBJ2-1, with D tentatively TRBD2 (6 bases). Germline V lookup: CDR1 MDHEN, CDR2 SYDVKM. V shed 1 base and J shed 9 bases, with 16 bases lying between them. This CDR3 contains 15 residues. CDR3 nucleotides: TGTGCCAGCAGTTTATCCAAGATAACAGCGGGTGAGCAGTTCTTC. Protein product: CASSLSKITAGEQFF. The complete variable domain, with remaining parts taken from reference TRBV28 and TRBJ2-1, reads DVKVTQSSRYLVKRTGEKVFLECVQDMDHENMFWYRQDPGLGLRLIYFSYDVKMKEKGDIPEGYSVSREKKERFSLILESASTNQTSMYLCASSLSKITAGEQFFGPGTRLTVL.

This rearrangement joins TRBV27 to TRBJ1-1; D not certain. Per the germline V gene, CDR1 is MNHEY and CDR2 is SMNVEV (reference sequence). Between the trimmed V and J ends, which lost 6 bases and 7 bases, there was a span of 21 bases. The CDR3 runs to 15 residues. CDR3 region: CASSSLGRGHREAFF. CDR3 nucleotides: TGTGCCAGCAGCTCACTTGGACGGGGTCACCGTGAAGCTTTCTTT.

The rearrangement joins TRBV7-9 to TRBJ2-7; 7 bases are a match to TRBD1. Germline CDR1 is SEHNR and CDR2 is FQNEAQ (reference sequence). The CDR3 consists of 16 residues. Trimming cost V 1 base and J 3 bases; bases outside gene matches: 9. The CDR3 loop reads CASSLEWGQPSYEQYF. CDR3 sequence (DNA): TGTGCCAGCAGCTTAGAGTGGGGACAGCCGAGCTACGAGCAGTACTTC.

This clone is a singleton in its sample. This chain links TRBV7-3 with TRBJ1-1; D not certain. The CDR3 covers 13 residues. Germline lookup yields CDR1 SGHTA and CDR2 FQGTGA. V was cut by 4 bases and J by 8 bases, with 14 bases left in between. CDR3 sequence reads: CASSSTMETEAFF. The CDR3 region has the DNA TGTGCCAGCAGCTCAACCATGGAGACCGAAGCTTTCTTT.

The chain is built from TRBV6-2 or TRBV6-3 and TRBJ1-1; D gene ambiguous. The CDR3 loop spans 13 amino acids. V was clipped by 0 bases and J by 11 bases, with 13 bases between them. CDR1 and CDR2 from the germline V gene are MNHEY and SVGEGT. CDR3 nucleotide sequence: TGTGCCAGCAGTTACTCGTTTCAGTCTGTCGCTTTCTTT. Residues: CASSYSFQSVAFF.

This chain uses TRBV18 with TRBJ1-2; unclear D gene. This CDR3 has 15 residues. With 0 bases removed from V and 5 bases from J, the gap between germline ends came to 13 bases. Germline assignment: CDR1 KGHSH and CDR2 LQKENI. CDR3 sequence: CASSPPARRSYGYTF. The CDR3 region has the DNA TGTGCCAGCTCACCACCTGCCAGGAGGTCGTATGGCTACACCTTC.

This chain uses TRBV9 with TRBJ1-2; the D gene is possibly TRBD1 (6 bases). CDR3 length equals 16 residues. CDR1 and CDR2 from the germline V gene are SGDLS and YYNGEE. Trimming left V 0 bases short and J 0 bases short, with 12 bases between. In nucleotides, the CDR3 is TGTGCCAGCAGCGTAGACCGCAGGGGAACTAACTATGGCTACACCTTC. It yields the protein CASSVDRRGTNYGYTF.

The rearrangement uses TRBV7-9 and TRBJ1-3, with no clear D. Germline V gene data show CDR1 as SEHNR and CDR2 as FQNEAQ (reference sequence). Trimming stripped 5 bases from V and 2 bases from J, with 13 bases between. This CDR3 has 15 residues. The CDR3: CASSLTRDTGNTIYF. CDR3 nucleotide sequence: TGTGCCAGCAGCCTAACTCGGGATACTGGAAACACCATATATTTT.

The chain has TRBV4-3 and TRBJ2-7; 7 bases align to TRBD2. Trimming took 1 base from V and 2 from J; bases not matched to a gene: 2. The germline CDR1 and CDR2 sequences are LGHNA and YSLEER. The CDR3 length is 14 residues. CDR3 coding DNA: TGCGCCAGCAGCCAAGGGGGGGGAACCTACGAGCAGTACTTC. This translates into CASSQGGGTYEQYF.

The genes are TRBV5-4 and TRBJ1-1, with 7 bases lining up with TRBD1. The trim removed 0 bases at V and 5 bases at J, leaving 4 bases unmatched. Per the germline V gene, CDR1 is SGHNT and CDR2 is YYREEE (reference sequence). This CDR3 contains 14 residues. The CDR3 sequence is CASSLVGGRTEAFF. CDR3 nucleotide sequence: TGTGCCAGCAGCTTGGTAGGGGGCCGGACTGAAGCTTTCTTT.

This chain connects TRBV19 to TRBJ2-6; TRBD1 matches at 9 bases. With V trimmed by 3 bases and J by 4 bases, 4 bases remained unmatched. The germline CDR1 and CDR2 sequences are LNHDA and SQIVND (reference sequence). The CDR3 contains 16 residues. The CDR3 coding sequence is TGTGCCAGTAGTATGGGGACAGGGAGCGGGGCCAACGTCCTGACTTTC. Protein product: CASSMGTGSGANVLTF.

As regards this clone: The same CDR3 arises from other DNA sequences in this sample as well. The V gene is TRBV7-9, the J gene TRBJ1-2, with a possible D match to TRBD1 (5 bases). Between the trimmed V and J ends, which lost 2 bases and 5 bases, there was a span of 6 bases. The CDR3 runs to 12 residues. Germline V CDR1 and CDR2: SEHNR, FQNEAQ (reference sequence). DNA for the CDR3: TGTGCCAGCAGCTTATCAGGGTATGGCTACACCTTC. It codes for CASSLSGYGYTF.

The chain has TRBV4-2 and TRBJ2-3; 7 bases match TRBD2. The germline V gene has CDR1 LGHNA and CDR2 YNFKEQ. The CDR3 is made up of 14 amino acids. Germline trimming cut 4 bases from V and 6 bases from J; bases unmatched to any gene: 7. This CDR3 reads CASSPSLGRDTQYF. The CDR3 nucleotides read TGTGCCAGCAGCCCCTCACTCGGGAGGGATACGCAGTATTTT.

V usage is TRBV15 and J usage is TRBJ2-3; tentative D call: TRBD1 (6 bases). Germline-derived CDR1 and CDR2 are LNHNV and YYDKDF (reference sequence). The CDR3 runs to 16 residues. V shed 0 bases and J shed 1 base, with 11 bases lying between them. CDR3 sequence (DNA): TGTGCCACCAGCAGAGATCTGGGGGCTGGCACAGATACGCAGTATTTT. This encodes CATSRDLGAGTDTQYF.

This clone was observed a few times. The chain couples TRBV7-6 to TRBJ2-1; weak D call: TRBD2 (6 bases). V was cut by 4 bases and J by 9 bases, with 19 bases left in between. The length of the CDR3 is 15 residues. Per germline, CDR1 SGHVS and CDR2 FNYEAQ. CDR3: CASSSLASIGGEQFF. The CDR3 DNA reads TGTGCCAGCAGCTCTCTTGCAAGCATCGGGGGTGAGCAGTTCTTC.

This clone was found once. The chain uses TRBV6-5 and TRBJ1-2, with 9 bases matching TRBD1. Looked up from germline, CDR1 is MNHEY and CDR2 is SVGAGI. The CDR3 sequence is 13 residues long. J was trimmed by 4 bases and V by 10 bases; bases with no gene match: 7. CDR3 in DNA: TGTGCCACCTACAGGGGGCTTGCCTATGGCTACACCTTC. Translated, it gives CATYRGLAYGYTF.

This clone was found a few times. The rearrangement links TRBV10-3 to TRBJ1-3; 7 nucleotides match TRBD1. V dropped 6 bases and J dropped 3; count of bases not matched to a gene: 2. Germline V gene data show CDR1 as ENHRY and CDR2 as SYGVKD. This CDR3 comprises 13 residues. The CDR3 is CAIRGDSGNTIYF. The CDR3 DNA sequence: TGTGCCATCAGGGGGGACAGTGGAAACACCATATATTTT.

Written as DNA, the CDR3 is TGTGCCAGCAGCTTCGGATCCTCGTGGGCACGGGAGACCCAGTACTTC. Residues: CASSFGSSWARETQYF. The rearrangement uses TRBV7-8 and TRBJ2-5; D ambiguous. Germline V CDR1 and CDR2: SGHVS, FQNEAQ. V shed 3 bases and J shed 5 bases, with 19 bases lying between them. The length of the CDR3 is 16 residues.

The rearrangement links TRBV30 to TRBJ1-2, with TRBD1 as a possible D gene (5 bases). V lost 0 bases and J lost 2, with 13 bases in between. This CDR3 comprises 15 residues. Germline V gene sequence: CDR1 GTSNPN, CDR2 SVGIG (reference sequence). The CDR3 sequence is CAWSVRGVANYGYTF. The CDR3 DNA reads as TGTGCCTGGAGTGTACGGGGGGTCGCGAACTATGGCTACACCTTC.

J is TRBJ2-3 and V is TRBV18; no reliable D call. Trimming removed 3 bases from V and 3 bases from J, with 10 bases in between. The CDR3 is 14 amino acids. Per germline, CDR1 KGHSH and CDR2 LQKENI. This chain's CDR3 is CASSPIGQTDTQYF. The CDR3 DNA reads TGTGCCAGCTCACCGATTGGCCAGACAGATACGCAGTATTTT.

The chain couples TRBV7-9 to TRBJ2-7; D possibly corresponds to TRBD2 (8 bases). The germline V gene has CDR1 SEHNR and CDR2 FQNEAQ (reference sequence). The CDR3 sequence is 17 residues long. Trimming left V 3 bases short and J 0 bases short, with 18 bases between. CDR3 region: CASSFSRGTRSSYEQYF. Written as DNA, the CDR3 is TGTGCCAGCAGCTTCTCCAGGGGGACTAGGAGCTCCTACGAGCAGTACTTC.

The J gene is TRBJ2-1, the V gene TRBV27, with 10 bases aligning to TRBD1. Germline trimming cut 0 bases from V and 3 bases from J; bases unmatched to any gene: 2. This CDR3 is built from 16 residues. Germline CDR1 MNHEY, CDR2 SMNVEV (reference sequence). The CDR3 region is CASSLSTGGSYNEQFF. The DNA of the CDR3 is TGTGCCAGCAGTTTATCGACAGGGGGCAGCTACAATGAGCAGTTCTTC.